Following are 31 T cell receptor beta chains from one sample sequenced in a study of T cells after yellow fever vaccination. A single record per CDR3 protein comes from TCRdb applying MiXCR to the 5' RACE reads. The table lists 200,000 to 300,000 distinct CDR3 sequences, over 6.5% of them singletons. Material: CD4+ T cells sorted from PBMCs, obtained on the day of the yellow fever booster vaccination. These receptors all come from a man aged 30 to 39 who received the YFV17D yellow fever vaccine.

This clonotype was observed a few times. This chain connects TRBV25-1 to TRBJ1-3; D is unclear. CDR1 and CDR2 (germline): MGHDK, SYGVNS. This CDR3 has 11 residues. Trimming took off 8 bases at V and 10 bases at J, with 12 bases between the two ends. The CDR3 nucleotides are TGTGCCAGCGCGAACGGGAAGACCATATATTTT. This translates into CASANGKTIYF.

The chain links TRBV7-8 to TRBJ2-1; 9 bases are a match to TRBD2. V lost 5 bases, J lost 9 bases, and 11 bases stayed unmatched. The CDR3 length is 15 residues. CDR1 and CDR2 from the germline V gene are SGHVS and FQNEAQ. In nucleotides, the CDR3 is TGTGCCAGCAGCACCACGTCTCTAGCGGGGAGTGAGCAGTTCTTC. It specifies CASSTTSLAGSEQFF.

The chain couples TRBV4-1 to TRBJ2-4; D may be TRBD2 (5 bases). The germline CDR1 and CDR2 sequences are MGHRA and YSYEKL. The CDR3 consists of 13 residues. Trimming pared 1 base from V and 8 bases from J, leaving 9 bases between. CDR3 loop: CASSQAGRDIQYF. The DNA for the CDR3 is TGCGCCAGCAGCCAAGCGGGAAGGGACATTCAGTACTTC.

This clonotype turned up a few times. V is TRBV30 and J is TRBJ1-2, with a weak D call TRBD1 (5 bases). CDR1 is GTSNPN, CDR2 SVGIG, per germline (reference sequence). V lost 6 bases and J lost 4, with 12 bases in between. The CDR3 spans 12 residues. The CDR3 region is CACSHGGYGYTF. The CDR3 nucleotides are TGTGCCTGTAGCCACGGGGGCTATGGCTACACCTTC.

This clonotype showed up many times. The chain links TRBV7-4 to TRBJ2-1, with D perhaps matching TRBD1 or TRBD2 (5 bases each). V was clipped by 5 bases and J by 9 bases, with 23 bases between them. The CDR3 runs to 16 residues. CDR1 and CDR2 from the germline V gene are SGHVT and SQSDAQ. CDR3 bases: TGTGCCAGCAGCCCAACAACGGGACGTTGTAGCTCTGAGCAGTTCTTC. It is translated as CASSPTTGRCSSEQFF.

Ten or more counts support this clonotype. V is TRBV28 and J is TRBJ2-2, with D possibly being TRBD1 or TRBD2 (5 bases each). Germline CDR1 MDHEN, CDR2 SYDVKM. The V and J ends lost 8 bases and 7 bases respectively, with 14 bases between them. This CDR3 is 13 amino acids long. The chain's CDR3 is CASFPGTIGELFF. The CDR3 nucleotides read TGTGCCAGCTTCCCAGGGACCATCGGGGAGCTGTTTTTT.

This clonotype showed up many times. The chain has TRBV7-2 and TRBJ1-2, with D possibly being TRBD1 (5 bases). There are 15 residues in the CDR3. V was pared by 5 bases and J by 4 bases, with 17 bases between. Germline CDR1 is SGHTA and CDR2 is FQGNSA. The DNA of the CDR3 is TGTGCCAGCAGCCAAGGGACGCATGCACCCTATGGCTACACCTTC. It encodes CASSQGTHAPYGYTF. Complete variable domain (other parts from reference TRBV7-2 and TRBJ1-2): GAGVSQSPSNKVTEKGKDVELRCDPISGHTALYWYRQSLGQGLEFLIYFQGNSAPDKSGLPSDRFSAERTGGSVSTLTIQRTQQEDSAVYLCASSQGTHAPYGYTFGSGTRLTVV.

The chain is built from TRBV24-1 and TRBJ2-3, with TRBD2 matching 13 bases. Trimming removed 0 bases from V and 0 bases from J; junction bases left unmatched: 5. The germline V gene encodes CDR1 KGHDR and CDR2 SFDVKD. The CDR3 is 19 residues long. CDR3 nucleotides: TGTGCCACCAGTGATTTGCACGGGACTAGCGGGAAGAGCACAGATACGCAGTATTTT. Amino acids: CATSDLHGTSGKSTDTQYF.

This clonotype turned up a few times. The chain joins TRBV20-1 to TRBJ2-2, with D unresolved. V gave up 7 bases and J gave up 4 bases, with 22 bases separating them. In germline, CDR1 is DFQATT, CDR2 SNEGSKA (reference sequence). This CDR3 comprises 16 residues. In DNA form, the CDR3 reads TGCAGTGGTCGAAGAGCCACCGTAAGGACCACCGGGGAGCTGTTTTTT. Its translation is CSGRRATVRTTGELFF.

The table lists this clonotype with a few counts. The V call is TRBV11-2, the J call TRBJ2-3, with D hard to call. The V gene's germline CDR1 is SGHAT and CDR2 FQNNGV. Trimming left V 4 bases short and J 0 bases short, with 11 bases between. There are 15 residues in the CDR3. This CDR3 reads CASSSTLGSTDTQYF. DNA for the CDR3: TGTGCCAGCAGCTCAACCCTGGGCAGCACAGATACGCAGTATTTT.

This clonotype has more than one count but fewer than ten. The chain employs TRBV7-2 and TRBJ2-1; D is unresolved. This CDR3 is built from 15 residues. The germline V gene has CDR1 SGHTA and CDR2 FQGNSA. Trimming took off 1 base at V and 4 bases at J, with 11 bases between the two ends. The CDR3 protein is CASSLEVRVYNEQFF. In nucleotides, the CDR3 is TGTGCCAGCAGCTTAGAAGTCCGGGTGTACAATGAGCAGTTCTTC.

This clonotype appeared many times. The V and J genes are TRBV7-2 and TRBJ2-3, with D perhaps TRBD2 (6 bases). This CDR3 spans 15 amino acids. V was cut by 2 bases and J by 0 bases, with 9 bases left in between. CDR1 is SGHTA and CDR2 is FQGNSA in the germline V gene. CDR3 coding DNA: TGTGCCAGCAGCTTACAAGCGGGCAGCACAGATACGCAGTATTTT. It specifies CASSLQAGSTDTQYF.

A few counts support this clonotype. The chain carries TRBV28 and TRBJ2-1, with 10 bases lining up with TRBD1. Germline loops: CDR1 MDHEN, CDR2 SYDVKM. The CDR3 loop spans 15 amino acids. V trimming: 8 bases; J trimming: 9 bases; junction bases outside the gene matches: 13. CDR3 loop: CASGSPGTGAGEQFF. The CDR3 DNA reads as TGTGCCAGCGGGTCTCCCGGGACAGGGGCGGGTGAGCAGTTCTTC.

The DNA of the CDR3 is TGTGCCAGCAGCTTAAGGGTCGGGAACGAGCAGTACTTC. Encoded protein: CASSLRVGNEQYF. The chain combines TRBV7-9 with TRBJ2-7, with D possibly TRBD2 on 5 matching bases. Trimming removed 2 bases at V and 5 bases at J, with 10 bases between. Per germline, CDR1 SEHNR and CDR2 FQNEAQ (reference sequence). The CDR3 totals 13 residues.

The CDR3 bases are TGTGCCACCAGCAGAAAGGGACTAGCGACCAACTCCCCAGATACGCAGTATTTT. Amino acid sequence: CATSRKGLATNSPDTQYF. The chain joins TRBV15 to TRBJ2-3; 10 nucleotides line up with TRBD2. Germline V gene lookup returns CDR1 LNHNV and CDR2 YYDKDF (reference sequence). The CDR3 consists of 18 residues. Germline trimming cut 2 bases from V and 4 bases from J; bases unmatched to any gene: 12. Variable domain in full (rest from reference TRBV15 and TRBJ2-3): DAMVIQNPRYQVTQFGKPVTLSCSQTLNHNVMYWYQQKSSQAPKLLFHYYDKDFNNEADTPDNFQSRRPNTSFCFLDIRSPGLGDTAMYLCATSRKGLATNSPDTQYFGPGTRLTVL.

This clonotype was seen many times. The V and J genes are TRBV11-2 and TRBJ2-5; 8 positions match TRBD1. This CDR3 has 14 amino acids. V lost 4 bases, J lost 5 bases, and 6 bases stayed unmatched. Per germline, CDR1 SGHAT and CDR2 FQNNGV. CDR3 sequence: CASSSNRGSETQYF. CDR3 bases: TGTGCCAGCAGCTCTAACAGGGGGTCGGAGACCCAGTACTTC.

A remark on this clonotype: A clone one base away is much larger, so this may be a read error. The V call is TRBV5-6, the J call TRBJ2-7, with TRBD1 matching 10 bases. Germline CDR1 and CDR2: SGHDT and YYEEEE. The CDR3 has 14 amino acids. The CDR3 bases are TGTGTCAGCAGCTTGGACAGGGGGTCCTACGAGCAGTACTTC. Translation gives CVSSLDRGSYEQYF.

This clonotype was seen many times. The genes are TRBV2 and TRBJ2-7; TRBD2 might be the D (5 bases). The CDR3 has 14 residues. The germline V and J ends were trimmed by 5 bases and 6 bases, with 17 bases remaining between them. The V gene's germline CDR1 is SNHLY and CDR2 FYNNEI. As DNA, the CDR3 is TGTGCCAGCAGTTTCTGTGAGGGCCAGTGCGAGCAGTACTTC. This encodes CASSFCEGQCEQYF.

This clonotype came up many times. This sequence joins TRBV20-1 and TRBJ2-1; TRBD2 aligns across 13 bases. The germline CDR1 and CDR2 sequences are DFQATT and SNEGSKA (reference sequence). The CDR3 has 13 residues. The J segment lost 12 bases and the V segment lost 5 bases, leaving 7 bases of the junction unmatched. The CDR3 sequence: CSALGLAGAGQFF. DNA for the CDR3: TGCAGTGCTCTCGGACTAGCGGGAGCGGGGCAGTTCTTC.

In this sample, this clonotype turned up many times. The rearrangement joins TRBV20-1 to TRBJ2-5, with 14 nucleotides matching TRBD2. This CDR3 is built from 15 residues. V shed 5 bases, J shed 4 bases, and the junction held 6 bases outside the gene matches. Germline V lookup: CDR1 DFQATT, CDR2 SNEGSKA (reference sequence). The CDR3, as DNA: TGCAGTGCTCGCGGGACTAGCGGGAGCGGAGAGACCCAGTACTTC. It yields the protein CSARGTSGSGETQYF.

A few counts support this clonotype. The rearrangement links TRBV18 to TRBJ2-7; TRBD1 matches 8 bases. The V gene end was trimmed by 2 bases and the J gene end by 5 bases; junction bases not matched to a gene: 5. The CDR3 is 14 amino acids. The germline V gene has CDR1 KGHSH and CDR2 LQKENI. DNA of the CDR3: TGTGCCAGCTCACCAATCGGACAGGGCGACGAGCAGTACTTC. Protein product: CASSPIGQGDEQYF.

This clonotype was observed a handful of times. This chain joins TRBV4-2 and TRBJ2-1, with 10 bases matching TRBD2. CDR1 and CDR2 (germline): LGHNA, YNFKEQ. Trimming cost V 0 bases and J 9 bases; bases outside gene matches: 11. This CDR3 spans 17 amino acids. CDR3 region: CASSQDGSGRAKGEQFF. CDR3 in DNA: TGTGCCAGCAGCCAAGATGGGAGCGGGAGGGCGAAAGGTGAGCAGTTCTTC.

V is TRBV18 and J is TRBJ2-7; TRBD2 aligns across 8 bases. Trimming took 3 bases from V and 1 from J; bases not matched to a gene: 8. The CDR3 has 16 amino acids. CDR1 and CDR2 from the germline V gene are KGHSH and LQKENI. DNA for the CDR3: TGTGCCAGCTCACCGCCGGGGGCTAGCGGGTCCTACGAGCAGTACTTC. Its protein product is CASSPPGASGSYEQYF.

As for this clonotype: A much bigger clone sits one base away, suggesting this may be a read error. The rearrangement uses TRBV5-6 and TRBJ2-7; D unclear. Germline loops: CDR1 SGHDT, CDR2 YYEEEE. The CDR3 sequence is 14 residues long. The CDR3 is CATSSRGTTYEQYF. The CDR3 nucleotides are TGTGCCACCAGCAGCAGAGGCACCACCTACGAGCAGTACTTC.

In this sample, this clonotype turned up a few times. The chain uses TRBV5-1 and TRBJ2-7, with 13 positions matching TRBD2. Germline CDR1 SGHRS, CDR2 YFSETQ. With V trimmed by 4 bases and J by 3 bases, 4 bases remained unmatched. The CDR3 consists of 15 residues. CDR3 region: CASSRTSGSGYEQYF. CDR3 coding DNA: TGCGCCAGCAGCCGGACTAGCGGGAGTGGCTACGAGCAGTACTTC.

This clonotype was found many times. The chain joins TRBV27 to TRBJ1-1; the D gene is possibly TRBD1 (5 bases). Deletions cut 4 bases from V and 2 bases from J, with 11 bases between. CDR3 size: 14 residues. Germline CDR1 reads MNHEY; CDR2 reads SMNVEV (reference sequence). As DNA, the CDR3 is TGTGCCAGCAGTTGGCAGGGCATAAACACTGAAGCTTTCTTT. Its protein product is CASSWQGINTEAFF.

This clonotype was detected many times. In nucleotides, the CDR3 is TGTGCCTGGAGCCAGGGGGCAGTCACAGATACGCAGTATTTT. Its protein is CAWSQGAVTDTQYF. The gene calls are TRBV30 and TRBJ2-3; 8 positions agree with TRBD1. Germline loops: CDR1 GTSNPN, CDR2 SVGIG (reference sequence). The CDR3 runs to 14 residues. Unmatched junction bases numbered 4, after V lost 3 bases and J lost 2 bases.

This clonotype was seen repeatedly, ten times or more. The CDR3 loop is CASSDPFSSFHEQFF. The CDR3 region has the DNA TGTGCCAGCAGCGACCCCTTTTCTAGTTTCCATGAGCAGTTCTTC. The rearrangement uses TRBV7-3 and TRBJ2-1; D gene ambiguous. This CDR3 spans 15 amino acids. V gave up 5 bases and J gave up 8 bases, with 19 bases separating them. CDR1 and CDR2 (germline): SGHTA, FQGTGA.

A few counts support this clonotype. The chain recombines TRBV7-2 with TRBJ2-4; D is unresolved. The CDR3 is 13 amino acids. Trimming shortened V by 1 base and J by 10 bases, and 11 bases separated the two germline ends. CDR1 and CDR2 (germline): SGHTA, FQGNSA. CDR3 sequence (DNA): TGTGCCAGCAGCTTAGAGGCCCCGCGGATTCAGTACTTC. As protein: CASSLEAPRIQYF.

This clonotype was observed a handful of times. J is TRBJ2-1 and V is TRBV9; 9 positions agree with TRBD2. This CDR3 contains 16 residues. Germline CDR1 reads SGDLS; CDR2 reads YYNGEE. V lost 0 bases, J lost 3 bases, and 4 bases stayed unmatched. CDR3 bases: TGTGCCAGCAGCGTAGGGTCTAGCGGGATCTACAATGAGCAGTTCTTC. Its translation: CASSVGSSGIYNEQFF.

This clonotype has ten or more counts. This chain joins TRBV5-5 and TRBJ1-1; D unclear. Germline lookup yields CDR1 SGHKS and CDR2 YYEKEE (reference sequence). The ends were cut back, 5 bases at V and 5 bases at J, with 7 bases in the middle. The CDR3 extends over 11 amino acids. The CDR3 protein is CASRGDTEAFF. The CDR3, as DNA: TGTGCCAGCAGGGGTGATACTGAAGCTTTCTTT.